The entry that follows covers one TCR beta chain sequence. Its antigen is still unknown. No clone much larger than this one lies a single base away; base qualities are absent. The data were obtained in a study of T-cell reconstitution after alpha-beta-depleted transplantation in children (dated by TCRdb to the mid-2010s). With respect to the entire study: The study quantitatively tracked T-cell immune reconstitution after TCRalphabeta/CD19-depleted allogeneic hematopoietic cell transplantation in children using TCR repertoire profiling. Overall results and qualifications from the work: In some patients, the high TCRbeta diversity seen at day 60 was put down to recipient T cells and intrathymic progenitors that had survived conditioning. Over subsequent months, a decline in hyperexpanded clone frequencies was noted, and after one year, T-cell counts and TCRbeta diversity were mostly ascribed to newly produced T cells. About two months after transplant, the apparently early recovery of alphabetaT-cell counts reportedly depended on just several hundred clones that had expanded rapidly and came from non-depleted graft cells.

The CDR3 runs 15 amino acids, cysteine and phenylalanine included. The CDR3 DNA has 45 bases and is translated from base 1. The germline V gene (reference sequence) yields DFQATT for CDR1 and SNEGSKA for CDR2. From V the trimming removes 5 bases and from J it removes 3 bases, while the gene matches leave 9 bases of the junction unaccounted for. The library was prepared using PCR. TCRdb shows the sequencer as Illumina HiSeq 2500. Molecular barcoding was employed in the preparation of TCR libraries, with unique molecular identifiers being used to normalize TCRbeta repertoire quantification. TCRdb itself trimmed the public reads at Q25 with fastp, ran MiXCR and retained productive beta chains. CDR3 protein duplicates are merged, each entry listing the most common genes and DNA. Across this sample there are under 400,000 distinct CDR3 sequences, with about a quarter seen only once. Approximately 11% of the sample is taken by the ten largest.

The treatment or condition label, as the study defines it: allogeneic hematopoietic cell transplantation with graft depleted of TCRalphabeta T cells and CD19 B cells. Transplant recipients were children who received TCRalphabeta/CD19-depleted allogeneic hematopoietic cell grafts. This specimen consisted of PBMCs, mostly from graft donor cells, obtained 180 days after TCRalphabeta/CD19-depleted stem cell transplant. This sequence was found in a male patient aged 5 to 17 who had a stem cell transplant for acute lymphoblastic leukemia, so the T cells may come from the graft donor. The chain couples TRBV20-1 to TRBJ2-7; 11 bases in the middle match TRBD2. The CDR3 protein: CSAQFSGRADYEQYF. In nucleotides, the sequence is TGCAGTGCTCAGTTTAGCGGGAGGGCGGACTACGAGCAGTACTTC.